These 13 T cell receptor beta chains were sequenced from one sample in a study of human versus mouse CDR3 diversity and MHC coevolution. Produced via immunoSEQ multiplex PCR; TCRdb's table is partial and in-frame only. The data contain about 81,000 clones, around 95% of them singletons. The sequencing sample was made of naive CD4+ T cells from blood. Subset denoted: CD45RO-negative CD62L-positive naive CD4 T cells. These receptor sequences come from a person aged 30-69 years in good health.

This chain uses TRBV4-3 with TRBJ2-5; TRBD2 might be the D (5 bases). The V end was cut by 1 base, the J end by 4 bases, with 13 bases between. Germline CDR1 and CDR2: LGHNA and YSLEER. The CDR3 totals 15 residues. The CDR3 region is CASSQGPGEGETQYF. The CDR3 bases are TGCGCCAGCAGCCAAGGCCCCGGGGAAGGAGAGACCCAGTACTTC.

This chain uses TRBV27 with TRBJ2-1, with TRBD1 matching over 9 bases. J lost 4 bases, V lost 3 bases, and 4 bases had no gene match. This CDR3 spans 15 amino acids. Germline CDR1 reads MNHEY; CDR2 reads SMNVEV (reference sequence). The CDR3 region is CASSFRDREYNEQFF. Written as DNA, the CDR3 is TGTGCCAGCAGTTTCCGGGACAGGGAGTACAATGAGCAGTTCTTC.

V usage is TRBV18 and J usage is TRBJ2-7, with 11 nucleotides matching TRBD1. Trimming removed 5 bases from V and 1 base from J; junction bases left unmatched: 7. The CDR3 runs to 16 residues. CDR1 is KGHSH and CDR2 is LQKENI in the germline V gene. This CDR3 reads CASSDPRDRGSYEQYF. CDR3 bases: TGTGCCAGCTCAGACCCCCGGGACAGGGGGTCCTACGAGCAGTACTTC.

The chain uses TRBV10-3 and TRBJ2-1, with 13 bases identical to TRBD2. The CDR3 extends over 17 amino acids. CDR1 and CDR2 from the germline V gene are ENHRY and SYGVKD. The trim removed 3 bases at V and 5 bases at J, leaving 7 bases unmatched. DNA of the CDR3: TGTGCCATCAGTGAAGCAACACTAGCGGGAGGGGACAATGAGCAGTTCTTC. It yields the protein CAISEATLAGGDNEQFF.

The chain carries TRBV9 and TRBJ2-5; TRBD2 is a possible D gene (7 bases). The closer fit of TRBJ2-7 to the DNA end suggests the J call may be wrong. The CDR3 totals 15 residues. Germline values: CDR1 SGDLS, CDR2 YYNGEE. The CDR3 is CASSVGTRGNYEQYF. As DNA, the CDR3 is TGTGCCAGCAGCGTAGGGACTAGGGGGAACTACGAGCAGTACTTC.

This clone has a handful of counts. V usage is TRBV6-6 and J usage is TRBJ1-4; 7 bases line up with TRBD1. V dropped 6 bases and J dropped 7; count of bases not matched to a gene: 2. CDR1 and CDR2 (germline): MNHNY, SVGAGI (reference sequence). There are 12 residues in the CDR3. CDR3 in DNA: TGTGCCAGCAGAAGGGACAGTGAAAAACTGTTTTTT. Residues: CASRRDSEKLFF.

The chain combines TRBV6-5 with TRBJ2-7; D is perhaps TRBD2 (5 bases). Germline V gives CDR1 MNHEY, CDR2 SVGAGI. The germline V and J ends were trimmed by 5 bases and 1 base, with 12 bases remaining between them. This CDR3 is built from 14 residues. CDR3 sequence reads: CASSIRRDSYEQYF. CDR3 DNA: TGTGCCAGCAGTATTCGTCGGGATTCCTACGAGCAGTACTTC.

The chain uses TRBV14 and TRBJ2-7, with D uncertain. The germline gives CDR1 SGHDN, CDR2 FVKESK. The CDR3 runs to 15 residues. The ends were cut back, 3 bases at V and 0 bases at J, with 12 bases in the middle. DNA of the CDR3: TGTGCCAGCAGCCAGCGGATGGGTAGCTCCTACGAGCAGTACTTC. It yields the protein CASSQRMGSSYEQYF.

The V call is TRBV5-1, the J call TRBJ2-5; TRBD1 matches 7 bases. The CDR3 is made up of 15 amino acids. CDR1 is SGHRS and CDR2 is YFSETQ in the germline V gene. Trimming cost V 0 bases and J 4 bases; bases outside gene matches: 6. The CDR3: CASSLGDRAVETQYF. The CDR3 region has the DNA TGCGCCAGCAGCTTGGGCGACAGGGCGGTAGAGACCCAGTACTTC.

CDR3 loop: CASKSSGGATDTQYF. The DNA of the CDR3 is TGCGCCAGCAAATCGAGCGGGGGGGCCACAGATACGCAGTATTTT. The genes are TRBV5-1 and TRBJ2-3; 10 bases fit TRBD2. The CDR3 sequence is 15 residues long. V gave up 6 bases and J gave up 2 bases; unmatched junction bases: 6. Germline V gene sequence: CDR1 SGHRS, CDR2 YFSETQ. The full variable domain, completed using reference TRBV5-1 and TRBJ2-3, is KAGVTQTPRYLIKTRGQQVTLSCSPISGHRSVSWYQQTPGQGLQFLFEYFSETQRNKGNFPGRFSGRQFSNSRSEMNVSTLELGDSALYLCASKSSGGATDTQYFGPGTRLTVL.

V is TRBV18 and J is TRBJ2-7; tentatively, D is TRBD2 (7 bases). Germline CDR1 and CDR2: KGHSH and LQKENI. V was pared by 0 bases and J by 4 bases, with 10 bases between. The CDR3 consists of 14 residues. The CDR3 sequence: CASSPPGGPYEQYF. In DNA, the CDR3 is TGTGCCAGCTCACCACCGGGGGGGCCGTACGAGCAGTACTTC.

The gene calls are TRBV7-3 and TRBJ2-7; D gene ambiguous. The V and J ends lost 5 bases and 2 bases respectively, with 13 bases between them. This CDR3 has 14 residues. Germline V gives CDR1 SGHTA, CDR2 FQGTGA. The CDR3 DNA reads TGTGCCAGCAGCCCCTCGCGGTCGGCCTACGAGCAGTACTTC. It codes for CASSPSRSAYEQYF. Full variable domain (remainder filled in from reference TRBV7-3 and TRBJ2-7): GAGVSQTPSNKVTEKGKYVELRCDPISGHTALYWYRQSLGQGPEFLIYFQGTGAADDSGLPNDRFFAVRPEGSVSTLKIQRTERGDSAVYLCASSPSRSAYEQYFGPGTRLTVT.

This rearrangement joins TRBV7-9 to TRBJ1-6; D perhaps matches TRBD1 (5 bases). CDR3 size: 16 residues. Germline assignment: CDR1 SEHNR and CDR2 FQNEAQ (reference sequence). Trimming left V 1 base short and J 3 bases short, with 10 bases between. CDR3 protein: CASSLGKDIYNSPLHF. As DNA, the CDR3 is TGTGCCAGCAGCTTAGGAAAGGACATCTATAATTCACCCCTCCACTTT.